Described below is a single TCR beta chain sequence and its context. These data are taken from a study of blood T cell repertoires in COVID-19. V was pared by 0 bases and J by 5 bases, with 5 bases between. The CDR3 is made up of 13 amino acids. Clones were read by immunoSEQ multiplex PCR, and TCRdb kept only the in-frame ones, dropping some. The sample records about 310,000 clones, about 88% being singletons. The V gene is TRBV12-3 or TRBV12-4, the J gene TRBJ1-5, with no clear D. The sample consisted of peripheral blood. This receptor was obtained from a man in his sixties or seventies with acute or convalescent COVID-19. The CDR3 DNA follows: TGTGCCAGCAGTTTAGCGCGAGATCAGCCCCAGCATTTT. This translates into CASSLARDQPQHF.